The 7 T cell receptor beta chains below were found in one sample sequenced in a study of blood T cell repertoires in COVID-19. Clones were sequenced by immunoSEQ multiplex PCR, and TCRdb holds only the in-frame ones, with some missing. The sample holds approximately 88,000 clones, more than 70% seen once. The specimen was peripheral blood. These receptors were collected from a woman in her 70s with acute or convalescent COVID-19.

The chain has TRBV10-3 and TRBJ1-2, with D possibly TRBD1 on 5 matching bases. Trimming removed 0 bases at V and 2 bases at J, with 19 bases between. Germline-derived CDR1 and CDR2 are ENHRY and SYGVKD. The CDR3 loop spans 18 amino acids. The CDR3 coding sequence is TGTGCCATCAGTGAGTCAGGGGTAGTGTCGTCGATAAACTATGGCTACACCTTC. Translation: CAISESGVVSSINYGYTF.

This chain uses TRBV27 with TRBJ2-4, with 7 bases identical to TRBD1. The CDR3 spans 18 residues. From germline, CDR1 is MNHEY and CDR2 SMNVEV (reference sequence). V trimming: 5 bases; J trimming: 0 bases; junction bases outside the gene matches: 13. CDR3 in amino acids: CASSPRQGLNLAKNIQYF. The CDR3 coding sequence is TGTGCCAGCAGTCCGCGACAGGGCCTAAACCTAGCCAAAAACATTCAGTACTTC.

The chain has TRBV7-9 and TRBJ1-1; weak D call: TRBD1 (5 bases). Germline V CDR1 and CDR2: SEHNR, FQNEAQ (reference sequence). Trimming took 2 bases from V and 6 from J, leaving 19 bases between them. The CDR3 extends over 16 amino acids. CDR3 amino acids: CASSLYSSGGSSEAFF. The CDR3 DNA reads TGTGCCAGCAGCTTATATAGTAGCGGGGGATCGTCTGAAGCTTTCTTT.

The chain employs TRBV3-1 (or the pseudogene TRBV3-2) and TRBJ2-5; 8 bases align to TRBD2. Germline CDR1 LGHDT, CDR2 YNNKEL (reference sequence). CDR3 length: 15 residues. Trimming at V came to 4 bases and at J to 5 bases, leaving 9 bases not matched to a gene. The CDR3 sequence is CASSLSSGALETQYF. The CDR3 region has the DNA TGTGCCAGCAGCCTAAGTAGCGGGGCTCTGGAGACCCAGTACTTC.

The chain carries TRBV7-2 and TRBJ1-1; D is possibly TRBD1 (5 bases). The CDR3 runs 14 residues. Germline CDR1 SGHTA, CDR2 FQGNSA. V was pared by 1 base and J by 2 bases, with 8 bases between. CDR3 region: CASSLEGLNTEAFF. Here the CDR3 DNA reads TGTGCCAGCAGCTTAGAGGGGCTAAACACTGAAGCTTTCTTT.

This chain uses TRBV30 with TRBJ2-5; TRBD1 might be the D (5 bases). This CDR3 comprises 16 residues. The V gene lost 1 base and the J gene lost 6 bases, with 21 bases spanning the gap. Per germline, CDR1 GTSNPN and CDR2 SVGIG (reference sequence). CDR3 nucleotide sequence: TGTGCCTGGAGTGGAATAAGGGGAAGCCCTGGGAAGACCCAGTACTTC. Translated, it gives CAWSGIRGSPGKTQYF. The whole variable domain, remainder taken from reference TRBV30 and TRBJ2-5, is SQTIHQWPATLVQPVGSPLSLECTVEGTSNPNLYWYRQAAGRGLQLLFYSVGIGQISSEVPQNLSASRPQDRQFILSSKKLLLSDSGFYLCAWSGIRGSPGKTQYFGPGTRLLVL.

This clone was observed a single time. The chain carries TRBV5-1 and TRBJ1-1; TRBD1 might be the D (5 bases). With 2 bases removed from V and 3 bases from J, the gap between germline ends came to 11 bases. The CDR3 is 14 residues long. Germline CDR1 and CDR2: SGHRS and YFSETQ. The DNA for the CDR3 is TGCGCCAGCAGCTTAGGGGTAAGCGACACTGAAGCTTTCTTT. Its protein product is CASSLGVSDTEAFF.